The TCR beta chain under discussion was sequenced for a study of Graves' ophthalmopathy and Graves' hyperthyroidism. Overall study results and limits: From stable hyperthyroidism, ophthalmopathy was separated by a 13-signature model with about 88% sensitivity and about 81% specificity. The model achieved roughly 66% sensitivity and roughly 72% specificity for ophthalmopathy progression.

Amplified TCR beta CDR3 regions were obtained using RNA transcripts as template. In the first round, RT-PCR was carried out with HTBI primers, and a multiplex PCR formed the second round. Each CDR3 protein is one row after TCRdb ran MiXCR on the multiplex PCR reads. The repertoire consists of more than 45,000 distinct CDR3 sequences, with under 55% occurring once and the leading ten covering roughly 21%. CDR3 length: 12 residues. V lost 6 bases and J 5 bases, leaving 11 bases between the germline ends. Germline assignment: CDR1 SNHLY and CDR2 FYNNEI. With respect to this clonotype: Its antigen is currently unknown.

The chain employs TRBV2 and TRBJ2-7; TRBD1 is a possible D gene (6 bases). Specimen: peripheral blood. The sequence was collected from an adult man with Graves' ophthalmopathy. The CDR3 DNA reads as TGTGCCAGCAGAACAGGGTTCCACGAGCAGTACTTC. This codes for CASRTGFHEQYF.